This T cell receptor beta chain was obtained from a study of blood T cell repertoires in COVID-19. For the study at large: COVID-19 samples collected from the United States, Italy and Spain covered acute and convalescent phases. From T cells, B-cell-depleted T cells, or PBMCs came the material, which was cDNA or gDNA.

Source study methods: Counts of nucleated cells, estimated from reference gene primer amplification, were obtained. Here immunoSEQ multiplex PCR was the method, and the copy in TCRdb shows in-frame clones only, minus some. Clone size and V and J calls were adopted from that table, with D and trimming inferred from the DNA. The table records 200,000 to 300,000 clones, more than 90% of them present only once. Seattle enrolled patients during active infection and tracked them longitudinally. V was trimmed by 2 bases and J by 9 bases, leaving 11 bases between them. CDR1 is SGHTA and CDR2 is FQGTGA in the germline V gene. CDR3 length: 14 residues.

The sample consisted of peripheral blood. The chain links TRBV7-3 to TRBJ1-6, with a tentative D call TRBD1 (5 bases). The sequence came from a person between 18 and 30 years old with COVID-19, enrolled during active disease. CDR3 nucleotide sequence: TGTGCCAGCAGCTTACTGGGGGGACGTTCACCCCTCCACTTT. Its protein product is CASSLLGGRSPLHF.